The rows below give T cell receptor beta chains drawn from one sample of a study of T cell repertoires in cytomegalovirus infection. MiXCR, run by TCRdb on the reads, gives a single entry per CDR3 protein. This sample yields about 150,000 distinct CDR3 sequences, of which 23% are seen a single time; 10% to 11% belongs to the top ten. Sequencing used PBMCs. The receptors here all came from a human donor in good health (CMV status not recorded). Some clones in this sample may be carry-over from other donors' samples. Both conserved end residues are part of each CDR3. Only some rows state a clone size, as once, few, many or a class for expanded clones.

CDR3 protein	J gene	V gene	clone size
CASSLVTQGKLFF	TRBJ1-4	TRBV12-3/TRBV12-4	-
CASSLAMETQYF	TRBJ2-5	TRBV5-1	-
CASRQGHEQFF	TRBJ2-1	TRBV6-2/TRBV6-3	few
CASSLVQGAERFF	TRBJ2-1	TRBV12-3/TRBV12-4	-
CASSPAGKGTQYF	TRBJ2-5	TRBV7-9	few
CASSYGGVLTGELFF	TRBJ2-2	TRBV6-2/TRBV6-3	-
CASSRTGTGGALDDEKLFF	TRBJ1-4	TRBV18	-
CASSRTGGMGTQYF	TRBJ2-5	TRBV7-2	-
CSVVGDYNEQFF	TRBJ2-1	TRBV29-1	-
CASSEPPSYEQYF	TRBJ2-7	TRBV28	-
CASSSENQETQYF	TRBJ2-5	TRBV28	many
CASRKPPGQGIYVQYF	TRBJ2-7	TRBV11-2	-
CASSERQGRTEAFF	TRBJ1-1	TRBV7-9	few
CASSYTGARAKFYEQYF	TRBJ2-7	TRBV7-2	-
CASSLGTDYNEQFF	TRBJ2-1	TRBV5-1	few
CSVPLRGKGQPQHF	TRBJ1-5	TRBV20-1	-
CASSPNSENEKLFF	TRBJ1-4	TRBV13	-
CATNTGGTDTQYF	TRBJ2-3	TRBV5-1	-
CASSLEGDNYNEQFF	TRBJ2-1	TRBV11-3	-
CASSSYSGVAETQYF	TRBJ2-5	TRBV28	few
CASSPRDAYEQYF	TRBJ2-7	TRBV18	few
CASSVLRVEGYTF	TRBJ1-2	TRBV2	-
CASSRNQGETYEQYF	TRBJ2-7	TRBV11-1	many
CASSKTLTTEAFF	TRBJ1-1	TRBV9	-
CASRKLADNEQFF	TRBJ2-1	TRBV6-2/TRBV6-3	-
CSVEGLLQLTDTQYF	TRBJ2-3	TRBV29-1	-
CASSLDIDTEAFF	TRBJ1-1	TRBV5-1	few
CASSPLAGDTEAFF	TRBJ1-1	TRBV18	-
CASSYSGPNTEAFF	TRBJ1-1	TRBV12-3/TRBV12-4	few
CASRLDHRDYEQYF	TRBJ2-7	TRBV7-3	-
CASSLDTLHEQYF	TRBJ2-7	TRBV7-8	many
CASSDPRLAGEETQYF	TRBJ2-5	TRBV25-1	few